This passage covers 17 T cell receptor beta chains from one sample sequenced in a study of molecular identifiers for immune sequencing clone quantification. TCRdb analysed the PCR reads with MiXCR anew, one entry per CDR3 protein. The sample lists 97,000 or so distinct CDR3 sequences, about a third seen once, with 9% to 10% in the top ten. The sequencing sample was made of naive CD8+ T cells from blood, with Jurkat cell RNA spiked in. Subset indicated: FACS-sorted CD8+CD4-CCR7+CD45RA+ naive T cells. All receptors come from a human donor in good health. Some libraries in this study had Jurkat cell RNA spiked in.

The CDR3 protein is CASSNPVLLAGDPGELFF. CDR3 in DNA: TGTGCCAGCAGCAACCCGGTTTTACTAGCGGGAGACCCCGGGGAGCTGTTTTTT. V is TRBV21-1 and J is TRBJ2-2; TRBD2 reflects the table's D call only, with no check against the DNA. TRBV21-1 is classified as a pseudogene. The CDR3 is 18 residues long.

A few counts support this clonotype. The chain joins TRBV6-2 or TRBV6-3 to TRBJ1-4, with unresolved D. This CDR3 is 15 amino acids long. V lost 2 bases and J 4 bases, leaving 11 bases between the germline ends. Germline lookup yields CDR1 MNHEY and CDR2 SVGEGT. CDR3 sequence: CASSYGSGNNEKLFF. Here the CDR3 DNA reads TGTGCCAGCAGTTACGGTTCCGGGAATAATGAAAAACTGTTTTTT.

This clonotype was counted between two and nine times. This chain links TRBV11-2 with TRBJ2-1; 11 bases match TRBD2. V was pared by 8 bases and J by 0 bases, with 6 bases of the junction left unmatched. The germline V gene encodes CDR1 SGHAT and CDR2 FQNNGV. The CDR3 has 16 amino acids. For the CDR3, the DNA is TGTGCCAGCTCGGGACTAGCGGAGAGCTCCTACAATGAGCAGTTCTTC. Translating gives CASSGLAESSYNEQFF.

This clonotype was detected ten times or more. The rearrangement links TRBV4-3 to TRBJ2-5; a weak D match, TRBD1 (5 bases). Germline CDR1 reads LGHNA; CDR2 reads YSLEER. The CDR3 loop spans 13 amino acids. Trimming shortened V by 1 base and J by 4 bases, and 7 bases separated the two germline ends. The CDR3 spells CASSQVQGETQYF. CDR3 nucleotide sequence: TGCGCCAGCAGCCAAGTCCAGGGAGAGACCCAGTACTTC.

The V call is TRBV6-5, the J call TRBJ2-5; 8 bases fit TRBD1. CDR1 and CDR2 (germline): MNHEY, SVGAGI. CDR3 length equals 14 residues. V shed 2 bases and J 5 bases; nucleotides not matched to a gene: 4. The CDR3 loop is CASSYRTGPETQYF. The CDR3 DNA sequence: TGTGCCAGCAGTTACCGGACAGGGCCGGAGACCCAGTACTTC.

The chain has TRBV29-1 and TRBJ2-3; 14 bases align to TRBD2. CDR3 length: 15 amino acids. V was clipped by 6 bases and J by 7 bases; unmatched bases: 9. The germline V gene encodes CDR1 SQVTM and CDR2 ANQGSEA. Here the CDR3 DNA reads TGCAGCGTCCCTGAACGACTAGCGGGAGGGTATACGCAGTATTTT. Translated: CSVPERLAGGYTQYF.

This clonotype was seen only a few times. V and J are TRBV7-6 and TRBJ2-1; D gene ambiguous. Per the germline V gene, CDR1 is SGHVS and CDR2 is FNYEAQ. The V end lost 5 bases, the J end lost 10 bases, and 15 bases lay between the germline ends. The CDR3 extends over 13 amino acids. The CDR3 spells CASSHPLSPEQFF. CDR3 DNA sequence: TGTGCCAGCAGCCACCCCTTGTCGCCGGAGCAGTTCTTC.

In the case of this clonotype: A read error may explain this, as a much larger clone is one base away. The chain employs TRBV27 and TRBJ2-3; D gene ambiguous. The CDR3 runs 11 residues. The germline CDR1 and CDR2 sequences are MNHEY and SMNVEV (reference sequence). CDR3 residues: CASSNTDAQYF. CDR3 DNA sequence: TGTGCCAGCAGTAACACAGATGCGCAGTATTTT.

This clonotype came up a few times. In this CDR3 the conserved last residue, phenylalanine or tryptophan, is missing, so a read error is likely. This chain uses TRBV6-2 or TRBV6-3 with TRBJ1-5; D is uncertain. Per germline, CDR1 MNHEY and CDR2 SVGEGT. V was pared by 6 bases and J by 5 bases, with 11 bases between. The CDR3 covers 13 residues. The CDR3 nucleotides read TGTGCCAGCAGGGACGCCGGGGATCAGCCCCAGCATTAT. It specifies CASRDAGDQPQHY.

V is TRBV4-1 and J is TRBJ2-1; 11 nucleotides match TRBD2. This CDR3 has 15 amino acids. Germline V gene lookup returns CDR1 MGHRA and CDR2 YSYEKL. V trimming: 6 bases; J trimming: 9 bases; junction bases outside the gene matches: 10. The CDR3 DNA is TGCGCCAGCAGTGAGTGGCTAGCGGGGGGCGGTGAGCAGTTCTTC. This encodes CASSEWLAGGGEQFF.

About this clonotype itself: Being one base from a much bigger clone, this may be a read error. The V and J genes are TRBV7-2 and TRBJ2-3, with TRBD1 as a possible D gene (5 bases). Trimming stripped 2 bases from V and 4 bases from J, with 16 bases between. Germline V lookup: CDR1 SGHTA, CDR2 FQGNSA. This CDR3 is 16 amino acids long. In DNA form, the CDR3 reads TGTGCCAGCAGCTTATTAGGGGTAATTAGCTCAGATACGCAGTATTTT. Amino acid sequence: CASSLLGVISSDTQYF.

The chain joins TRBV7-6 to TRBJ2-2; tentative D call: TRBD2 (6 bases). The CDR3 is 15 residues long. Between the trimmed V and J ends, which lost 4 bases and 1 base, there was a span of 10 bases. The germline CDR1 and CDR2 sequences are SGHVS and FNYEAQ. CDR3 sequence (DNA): TGTGCCAGCAGCTACGGGACTTGGAACACCGGGGAGCTGTTTTTT. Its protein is CASSYGTWNTGELFF.

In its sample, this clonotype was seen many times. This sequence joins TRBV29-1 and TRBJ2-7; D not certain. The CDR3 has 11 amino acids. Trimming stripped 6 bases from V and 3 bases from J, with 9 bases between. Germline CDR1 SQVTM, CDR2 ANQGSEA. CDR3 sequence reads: CSVLTIYEQYF. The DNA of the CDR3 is TGCAGCGTCCTAACGATCTACGAGCAGTACTTC.

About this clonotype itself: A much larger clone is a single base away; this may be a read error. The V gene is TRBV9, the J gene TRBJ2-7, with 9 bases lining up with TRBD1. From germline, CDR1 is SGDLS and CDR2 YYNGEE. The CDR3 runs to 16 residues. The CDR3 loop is CASSPWDRVVSFEQYF. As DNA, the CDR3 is TGTGCCAGCAGCCCCTGGGACAGGGTAGTCTCCTTCGAGCAGTACTTC.

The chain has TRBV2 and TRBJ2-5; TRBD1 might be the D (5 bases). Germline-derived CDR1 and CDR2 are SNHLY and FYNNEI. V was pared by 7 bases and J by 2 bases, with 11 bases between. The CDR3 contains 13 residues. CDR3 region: CASTWGGQETQYF. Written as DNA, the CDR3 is TGTGCCAGCACCTGGGGCGGACAAGAGACCCAGTACTTC. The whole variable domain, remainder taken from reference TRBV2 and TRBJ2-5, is EPEVTQTPSHQVTQMGQEVILRCVPISNHLYFYWYRQILGQKVEFLVSFYNNEISEKSEIFDDQFSVERPDGSNFTLKIRSTKLEDSAMYFCASTWGGQETQYFGPGTRLLVL.

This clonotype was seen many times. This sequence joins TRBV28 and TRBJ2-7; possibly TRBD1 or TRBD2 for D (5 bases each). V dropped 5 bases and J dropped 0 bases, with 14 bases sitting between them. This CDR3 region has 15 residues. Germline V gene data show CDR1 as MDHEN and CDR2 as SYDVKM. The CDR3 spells CASSPRARGSYEQYF. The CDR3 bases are TGTGCCAGCAGTCCCAGGGCCCGGGGCTCCTACGAGCAGTACTTC. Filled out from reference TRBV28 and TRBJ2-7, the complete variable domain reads DVKVTQSSRYLVKRTGEKVFLECVQDMDHENMFWYRQDPGLGLRLIYFSYDVKMKEKGDIPEGYSVSREKKERFSLILESASTNQTSMYLCASSPRARGSYEQYFGPGTRLTVT.

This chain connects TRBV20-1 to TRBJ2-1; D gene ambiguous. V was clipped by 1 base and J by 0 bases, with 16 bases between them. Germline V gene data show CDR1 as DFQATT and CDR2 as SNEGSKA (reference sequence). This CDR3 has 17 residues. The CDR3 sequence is CSARVPNSATSYNEQFF. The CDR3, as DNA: TGCAGTGCTAGAGTGCCCAATTCGGCTACCTCCTACAATGAGCAGTTCTTC.